The clone carrying this T cell receptor (beta chain) was observed many times. What it binds is unknown. Among the patients, none had received any treatment before thyroid surgery. This entry belongs to a study of metastatic and nonmetastatic thyroid tumors. Study observations and caveats: Significantly greater TCR beta diversity was reportedly found in malignant thyroid tumors than in benign nodules (in blood and tumor).

Authors' analysis steps: The study's classifier, a distant-metastasis tool for papillary thyroid cancer, was built using CDR3 differences across clinicopathological groups. TCRdb re-analyzed the PCR reads through MiXCR. V and J calls and clone size were set by TCRdb, not the authors. The data contain roughly 98,000 clones, about 15% of them seen just once; the ten biggest clones take up around 3.3%. Deletions cut 2 bases from V and 2 bases from J, with 16 bases between. This CDR3 spans 17 amino acids. Germline-derived CDR1 and CDR2 are MNHNY and SVGAGI (reference sequence). This clonotype was obtained from a female donor with papillary thyroid cancer or a benign thyroid nodule (not recorded which). Some clones in this sample may be carry-over from other donors' samples. The gene calls are TRBV6-6 and TRBJ1-3, with D unclear. The sample comprised blood. CDR3 residues: CASSYEAPLQAGNTIYF. The CDR3 nucleotides read TGTGCCAGCAGTTACGAGGCGCCATTGCAGGCTGGAAACACCATATATTTT.